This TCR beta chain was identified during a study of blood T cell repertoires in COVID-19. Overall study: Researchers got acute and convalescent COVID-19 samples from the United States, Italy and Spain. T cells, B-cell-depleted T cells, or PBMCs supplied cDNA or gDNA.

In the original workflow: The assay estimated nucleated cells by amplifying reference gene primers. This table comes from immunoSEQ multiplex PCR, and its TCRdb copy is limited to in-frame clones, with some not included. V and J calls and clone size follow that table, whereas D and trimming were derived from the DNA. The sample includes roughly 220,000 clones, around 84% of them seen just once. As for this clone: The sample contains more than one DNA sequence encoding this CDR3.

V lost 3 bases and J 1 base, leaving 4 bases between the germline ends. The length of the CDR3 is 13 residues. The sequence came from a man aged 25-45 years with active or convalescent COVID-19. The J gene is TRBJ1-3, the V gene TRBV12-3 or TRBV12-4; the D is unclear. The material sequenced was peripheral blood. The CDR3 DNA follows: TGTGCCAGCAGTTTCAGATCTGGAAACACCATATATTTT. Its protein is CASSFRSGNTIYF.